The rows below give T cell receptor beta chains drawn from one sample of a study of a mutant IDH1 vaccine in newly diagnosed glioma. These receptors' targets are unknown. Sequencing was performed with immunoSEQ multiplex PCR; in TCRdb, only in-frame clones are kept and a portion is missing. The table shows about 40,000 clones, with 70% to 85% occurring only once. The material sequenced was PBMCs, taken from a glioma patient whose treatment included an IDH1 peptide vaccine. These receptors were collected from a man younger than 35 with glioma. Some clones in this sample may be carry-over from other donors' samples. Both conserved end residues are part of each CDR3. A D gene is named only where the DNA matches it firmly. Clone size is shown for a subset of rows, as once, few, many or a class of expanded clone.

j_call clone_size d_call v_call cdr3_nt cdr3_aa
TRBJ1-4 NA TRBD1 TRBV28 TGTGCCAGCTACGGACAGGGCGGGGGAAAACTGTTTTTT CASYGQGGGKLFF
TRBJ1-1 medium-sized NA TRBV19 TGTGCCAGTAGTATAGATGCCAGGAACACTGAAGCTTTCTTT CASSIDARNTEAFF
TRBJ2-6 NA NA TRBV7-6 TGTGCCAGCAGCATCCGGGGTACCTCTGGGGCCAACGTCCTGACTTTC CASSIRGTSGANVLTF
TRBJ2-2 NA TRBD1 TRBV19 TGTGCCAGTAGTAGGACAGGGGGGACCGGGGAGCTGTTTTTT CASSRTGGTGELFF
TRBJ2-6 NA NA TRBV15 TGTGCCACCAGCAGAGGGCCGACAGGTTCGGGCGGGGCCAACGTCCTGACTTTC CATSRGPTGSGGANVLTF
TRBJ1-1 NA NA TRBV10-3 TGTGCCATCAGTGGAGGCCGAGGGGGGGTCACTGAAGCTTTCTTT CAISGGRGGVTEAFF
TRBJ1-1 NA NA TRBV29-1 TGCAGCGCGAACCCCGGACCCCGGAACACTGAAGCTTTCTTT CSANPGPRNTEAFF
TRBJ1-1 NA NA TRBV6-6 TGTGCCAGCAGTTACTCTGGGGGTGGCACTGAAGCTTTCTTT CASSYSGGGTEAFF
TRBJ1-2 NA NA TRBV19 TGTGCCAGTAGTATGGCTATACAGTTCTATGGCTACACCTTC CASSMAIQFYGYTF
TRBJ1-2 medium-sized TRBD1 TRBV29-1 TGCAGCGGCCTGACAGGGAAGGACTATGGCTACACCTTC CSGLTGKDYGYTF
TRBJ1-1 NA TRBD1 TRBV27 TGTGCCAGCAGTCCCGTCAGGGGGCAAAAAACTGAAGCTTTCTTT CASSPVRGQKTEAFF
TRBJ1-1 NA NA TRBV6-5 TGTGCCAGCAGTTACTCGGGCCCCTACACTGAAGCTTTCTTT CASSYSGPYTEAFF
TRBJ2-2 once TRBD1 TRBV18 TGTGCCAGCTCACCAGACAGGGGGCTGTACACCGGGGAGCTGTTTTTT CASSPDRGLYTGELFF
TRBJ2-2 NA NA TRBV20-1 TGCAGTGCCATAGGGTCCGGGGAGCTGTTTTTT CSAIGSGELFF
TRBJ1-1 NA NA TRBV10-3 TGTGCCATCAGTGTAGGGGGAACTGAAGCTTTCTTT CAISVGGTEAFF
TRBJ1-1 NA NA TRBV4-1 TGCGCCAGCAGCCAAGGGGTCAATGAAGCTTTCTTT CASSQGVNEAFF
TRBJ2-7 NA NA TRBV30 TGTGCCTGGAGTGTTTCGGGCTACGAGCAGTACTTC CAWSVSGYEQYF
TRBJ2-7 NA NA TRBV9 TGTGCCAGCAGCGTAGATGGGACCTCCTACGAGCAGTACTTC CASSVDGTSYEQYF
TRBJ2-2 NA NA TRBV9 TGTGCCAGCAGCGTAGCTAGAGCAGGGTCCTACCCATCCGGGGAGCTGTTTTTT CASSVARAGSYPSGELFF
TRBJ1-6 NA NA TRBV19 TGTGCCAGTAGTAAAGCAGGGACTTCACCCCTCCACTTT CASSKAGTSPLHF
TRBJ1-2 NA TRBD1 TRBV7-9 TGTGCCAGCAGCTTAGGGGACAGGGGGCTTTCCTCTGGCTACACCTTC CASSLGDRGLSSGYTF
TRBJ1-4 NA TRBD1 TRBV29-1 TGCAGCGTAAAGAAGGGGGCGGCTAATGAAAAACTGTTTTTT CSVKKGAANEKLFF
TRBJ1-1 few TRBD1 TRBV7-2 TGTGCCAGCAGCTTAGCCCGAGACAGGGCGCCTTTCTTT CASSLARDRAPFF
TRBJ2-1 NA NA TRBV29-1 TGCAGCGTTCCCGCCGCCTACAATGAGCAGTTCTTC CSVPAAYNEQFF
TRBJ1-5 NA TRBD1 TRBV6-5 TGTGCCAGCAGTTACCGGACAGGGATTCAGCCCCAGCATTTT CASSYRTGIQPQHF
TRBJ2-3 NA TRBD2 TRBV30 TGTGCCTGGGGTAGCGGGAGTGTCCTAGATACGCAGTATTTT CAWGSGSVLDTQYF
TRBJ1-5 NA NA TRBV5-6 TGTGCCAGCAGCTTAGAACCCGATCAGCCCCAGCATTTT CASSLEPDQPQHF
TRBJ1-5 NA NA TRBV6-1 TGTGCCAGCAGTGAATTACGGGTTCAGCCCCAGCATTTT CASSELRVQPQHF
TRBJ1-1 few NA TRBV6-6 TGTGCCAGCAGTCTGTTGGCTGAAGCTTTCTTT CASSLLAEAFF
TRBJ1-2 NA NA TRBV27 TGTGCCAGCAGTTTACCCGGAGAAGGCTACACCTTC CASSLPGEGYTF
TRBJ1-2 NA NA TRBV6-5 TGTGCCAGCTTCCCTGACAGGAGGCCCTATGGCTACACCTTC CASFPDRRPYGYTF
TRBJ1-1 NA TRBD1 TRBV25-1 TGTGCCAGCAGTGACCCGACAGGGACGGTGACTTTCTTT CASSDPTGTVTFF
TRBJ2-1 medium-sized NA TRBV4-3 TGCGCCAGCAGCCAAGAGGTAGCCTTAGGGCGCGAGCAGTTCTTC CASSQEVALGREQFF
TRBJ1-1 NA TRBD1 TRBV9 TGTGCCAGCAGCGTAATGGGACAGGGGAACACTGAAGCTTTCTTT CASSVMGQGNTEAFF
TRBJ2-1 NA NA TRBV4-3 TGCGCCAGCAGCCAAGGGGCGGGGGCTGGGAATGAGCAGTTCTTC CASSQGAGAGNEQFF
TRBJ1-2 NA TRBD1 TRBV7-9 TGTGCCAGCAGCCTAGGGACAGGGCATGGCTACACCTTC CASSLGTGHGYTF
TRBJ1-6 once NA TRBV19 TGTGCCAGTCACGACAGGACTTATTCACCCCTCCACTTT CASHDRTYSPLHF
TRBJ2-1 NA TRBD2 TRBV29-1 TGCAGCGTCCCCCGAGTAGCGGGAGGGGAGCAGTTCTTC CSVPRVAGGEQFF
TRBJ1-1 NA TRBD1 TRBV4-1 TGCGCCAGCAGCCACCTAACAGGGGGCCGGAACACTGAAGCTTTCTTT CASSHLTGGRNTEAFF
TRBJ2-3 NA NA TRBV7-2 TGTGCCAGCACCCCAAGGGGGGATACGCAGTATTTT CASTPRGDTQYF
TRBJ2-1 NA TRBD2 TRBV2 TGTGCCAGCAGTGATACTAGCGGATACAATGAGCAGTTCTTC CASSDTSGYNEQFF
TRBJ1-3 NA NA TRBV4-3 TGCGCCAGCAGCCAAGACCAGGGGTTAGGGAACACCATATATTTT CASSQDQGLGNTIYF
TRBJ2-7 NA TRBD2 TRBV7-2 TGTGCCAGCAGAGAAGCGGGACTCTCCTACGAGCAGTACTTC CASREAGLSYEQYF
TRBJ2-4 NA TRBD1 TRBV19 TGTGCCAGTCGCCCTCGCCAGGGGGAGAACATTCAGTACTTC CASRPRQGENIQYF
TRBJ1-5 NA NA TRBV4-1 TGCGCCAGCAGCCAAGGCACCCACCCGAATCAGCCCCAGCATTTT CASSQGTHPNQPQHF
TRBJ1-4 NA NA TRBV11-2 TGTGCCAGCAGCTCGTTAAGGGGCCAGAATGAAAAACTGTTTTTT CASSSLRGQNEKLFF
TRBJ2-7 NA NA TRBV4-3 TGCGCCAGCAGCCAAAACGCTTTGGGTCCCTACGAGCAGTACTTC CASSQNALGPYEQYF
TRBJ2-2 NA NA TRBV5-1 TGCGCCAGCAGGAAAGGATCCGGGGAGCTGTTTTTT CASRKGSGELFF
TRBJ2-5 NA NA TRBV27 TGTGCCAGCAGTCCTGCTGGGCGAGAAGAGACCCAGTACTTC CASSPAGREETQYF
TRBJ1-1 NA NA TRBV5-1 TGCGCCAGCAGGGACGGTATGAACACTGAAGCTTTCTTT CASRDGMNTEAFF
TRBJ1-5 NA TRBD1 TRBV5-1 TGCGCCAGCAGCTTGACTCCGGGACAGGGTGATCAGCCCCAGCATTTT CASSLTPGQGDQPQHF
TRBJ1-1 NA NA TRBV2 TGTGCCAGCACGTACCTTACTTCGAACACTGAAGCTTTCTTT CASTYLTSNTEAFF
TRBJ1-5 NA TRBD1 TRBV2 TGTGCCAGCAGCCCTCCGGGACAGGTCAATCAGCCCCAGCATTTT CASSPPGQVNQPQHF
TRBJ2-7 NA NA TRBV10-3 TGTGCCATCAGTGACACATCCTACGAGCAGTACTTC CAISDTSYEQYF
TRBJ1-5 NA TRBD1 TRBV7-9 TGTGCCAGCAGTTTGTCAGGGGGCGGACAGCCCCAGCATTTT CASSLSGGGQPQHF
TRBJ1-2 NA TRBD1 TRBV25-1 TGTGCCAGCAGGTCGACAGGGGGTTTCTATGGCTACACCTTC CASRSTGGFYGYTF
TRBJ1-3 NA NA TRBV7-9 TGTGCCAGCAGCTTCGTTGGTTTCAGACAAGCCCGAAACACCATATATTTT CASSFVGFRQARNTIYF
TRBJ1-3 once TRBD1 TRBV30 TGTGCCTGGAGACCCCACCAGGGGGCTACCTTTCCTAGCTCTGGAAACACCATATATTTT CAWRPHQGATFPSSGNTIYF
TRBJ2-7 NA NA TRBV6-5 TGTGCCAGCAGTTACTCGCGCAGGGGTCGCGAGCAGTACTTC CASSYSRRGREQYF